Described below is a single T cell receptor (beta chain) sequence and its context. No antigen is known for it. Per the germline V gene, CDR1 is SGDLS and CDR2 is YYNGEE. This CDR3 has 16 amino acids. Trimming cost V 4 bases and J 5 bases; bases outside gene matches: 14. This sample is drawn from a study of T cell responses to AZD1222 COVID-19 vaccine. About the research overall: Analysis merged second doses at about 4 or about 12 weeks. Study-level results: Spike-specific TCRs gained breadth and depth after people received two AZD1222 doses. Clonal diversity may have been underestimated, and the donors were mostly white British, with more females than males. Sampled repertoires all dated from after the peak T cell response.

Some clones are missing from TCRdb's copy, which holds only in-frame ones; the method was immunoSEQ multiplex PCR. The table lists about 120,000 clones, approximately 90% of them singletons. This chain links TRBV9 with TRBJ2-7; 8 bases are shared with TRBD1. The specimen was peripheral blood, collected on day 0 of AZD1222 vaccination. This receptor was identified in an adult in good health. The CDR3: CASSTGPQGVVHEQYF. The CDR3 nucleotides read TGTGCCAGCAGCACGGGACCACAGGGGGTGGTCCACGAGCAGTACTTC.